Listed here are 29 T cell receptor beta chains from one sample, sequenced in a study of blood T cell repertoires in COVID-19. The protocol was immunoSEQ multiplex PCR, while the TCRdb copy is restricted to in-frame clones and leaves out a portion. The sample has about 230,000 clones; 83% are singletons. Material: peripheral blood. The source is a woman aged 45-65 years with acute or convalescent COVID-19.

The chain carries TRBV27 and TRBJ2-1; weak D call: TRBD1 (6 bases). The CDR3 runs to 14 residues. Germline V gives CDR1 MNHEY, CDR2 SMNVEV (reference sequence). Trimming stripped 0 bases from V and 7 bases from J, with 10 bases between. This CDR3 is CASSLSSGVNEQFF. The CDR3, as DNA: TGTGCCAGCAGTTTATCTTCAGGGGTGAATGAGCAGTTCTTC.

In DNA form, the CDR3 reads TGTGCCAGCAGCCGGATGACTAGCGGGAGTATCTCCTACAATGAGCAGTTCTTC. This gives the protein CASSRMTSGSISYNEQFF. The chain carries TRBV5-8 and TRBJ2-1; the match to TRBD2 covers 12 bases. This CDR3 spans 18 amino acids. CDR1 is SGHTS and CDR2 is YDEGEE in the germline V gene. The V gene end was trimmed by 4 bases and the J gene end by 0 bases; junction bases not matched to a gene: 8.

The rearrangement uses TRBV19 and TRBJ2-7; 9 bases match TRBD1. From germline, CDR1 is LNHDA and CDR2 SQIVND (reference sequence). V lost 10 bases to trimming and J lost 0 bases; unmatched junction nucleotides: 4. The CDR3 spans 13 residues. The DNA of the CDR3 is TGTGCCACCGGGGGACAGGGCTCCTACGAGCAGTACTTC. It translates to CATGGQGSYEQYF.

This clone was recorded a few times. The chain is built from TRBV6-1 and TRBJ2-7, with TRBD1 matching 9 bases. CDR1 MNHNS and CDR2 SASEGT come from the germline V gene. This CDR3 has 16 residues. With V trimmed by 0 bases and J by 5 bases, 8 bases remained unmatched. CDR3 DNA sequence: TGTGCCAGCAGTGAAGCGCTTGGGACAGGGTCCCACGAGCAGTACTTC. Its protein product is CASSEALGTGSHEQYF.

The rearrangement uses TRBV20-1 and TRBJ1-2; D uncertain. Germline V gene lookup returns CDR1 DFQATT and CDR2 SNEGSKA (reference sequence). The CDR3 is 8 residues long. The CDR3 loop is CSLKGYTF. DNA for the CDR3: TGCAGCCTAAAGGGCTACACCTTC.

This sequence joins TRBV12-5 and TRBJ2-2; 8 bases map to TRBD1. CDR1 is LGHNT, CDR2 FRNRAP, per germline. With 5 bases clipped from V and 5 bases from J, the junction kept 4 bases outside the gene matches. The CDR3 sequence is 14 residues long. Here the CDR3 DNA reads TGTGCTAGTGGTGTGACAGGGGAGACCGGGGAGCTGTTTTTT. This translates into CASGVTGETGELFF.

The chain has TRBV2 and TRBJ2-1; maybe TRBD2 (6 bases). There are 15 residues in the CDR3. Deletions cut 4 bases from V and 7 bases from J, with 17 bases between. Germline V gene sequence: CDR1 SNHLY, CDR2 FYNNEI. The CDR3 here is CASSVGGAPGNEQFF. CDR3 DNA sequence: TGTGCCAGCAGTGTAGGCGGGGCCCCTGGGAATGAGCAGTTCTTC.

The V gene is TRBV5-5, the J gene TRBJ2-7, with 7 bases aligning to TRBD1. J was trimmed by 3 bases and V by 0 bases; bases with no gene match: 9. Germline V CDR1 and CDR2: SGHKS, YYEKEE (reference sequence). The CDR3 runs 16 residues. CDR3 coding DNA: TGTGCCAGCAGCTTGGGGGAGAAGACAGGGCTCTACGAGCAGTACTTC. This translates into CASSLGEKTGLYEQYF.

J is TRBJ2-1 and V is TRBV27; TRBD2 aligns across 7 bases. Germline assignment: CDR1 MNHEY and CDR2 SMNVEV (reference sequence). This CDR3 is built from 15 residues. The junction had 10 bases not matched to a gene; V was cut back by 6 bases and J by 5 bases. The CDR3 spells CASRKPGTINNEQFF. In DNA form, the CDR3 reads TGTGCCAGCAGGAAGCCCGGGACTATCAACAATGAGCAGTTCTTC.

V is TRBV30 and J is TRBJ2-6; D not certain. CDR1 is GTSNPN and CDR2 is SVGIG in the germline V gene (reference sequence). V lost 0 bases and J 4 bases, leaving 10 bases between the germline ends. CDR3 length: 15 residues. The CDR3: CAWSVMAAGANVLTF. In nucleotides, the CDR3 is TGTGCCTGGAGTGTAATGGCGGCGGGGGCCAACGTCCTGACTTTC.

The rearrangement joins TRBV5-1 to TRBJ2-2, with 7 nucleotides matching TRBD2. The CDR3 runs to 15 residues. Trimming took 7 bases from V and 4 from J; bases not matched to a gene: 10. The germline CDR1 and CDR2 sequences are SGHRS and YFSETQ. CDR3 nucleotides: TGCGCCAGCGCGAGCGGGATAGTCAGCACCGGGGAGCTGTTTTTT. This codes for CASASGIVSTGELFF.

The genes are TRBV3-1 (or the pseudogene TRBV3-2) and TRBJ1-2, with D possibly being TRBD1 (5 bases). The ends were cut back, 3 bases at V and 7 bases at J, with 15 bases in the middle. The CDR3 spans 14 residues. CDR1 is LGHDT and CDR2 is YNNKEL in the germline V gene (reference sequence). The CDR3 protein is CASSQEGEGTGYTF. Here the CDR3 DNA reads TGTGCCAGCAGCCAGGAAGGGGAGGGGACTGGCTACACCTTC.

The V and J genes are TRBV5-6 and TRBJ2-3, with 7 bases lining up with TRBD1. Germline CDR1 and CDR2: SGHDT and YYEEEE. Trimming cost V 3 bases and J 3 bases; bases outside gene matches: 10. The CDR3 has 16 amino acids. The CDR3 DNA is TGTGCCAGCAGCTCAAAGACAGGGATGGGAACAGATACGCAGTATTTT. This gives the protein CASSSKTGMGTDTQYF.

This rearrangement joins TRBV7-2 to TRBJ2-1, with no clear D. Trimming cost V 5 bases and J 8 bases, with 22 bases left between them. The germline V gene has CDR1 SGHTA and CDR2 FQGNSA. The CDR3 covers 16 residues. The CDR3 DNA follows: TGTGCCAGCAGCGCCCACGTGCTAGTGAAGGTCTATGAGCAGTTCTTC. It encodes CASSAHVLVKVYEQFF.

The chain joins TRBV4-1 to TRBJ2-7, with 15 positions matching TRBD2. Germline-derived CDR1 and CDR2 are MGHRA and YSYEKL. This CDR3 is built from 15 residues. V shed 2 bases and J 9 bases; nucleotides not matched to a gene: 5. In DNA, the CDR3 is TGCGCCAGCAGCCAACGGACTAGCGGGAGGGGCCGGCAGTACTTC. Translating it yields CASSQRTSGRGRQYF.

This clone has only one observation. The V gene is TRBV28, the J gene TRBJ1-1; D is perhaps TRBD1 (5 bases). The CDR3 has 16 amino acids. CDR1 is MDHEN and CDR2 is SYDVKM in the germline V gene. Trimming removed 1 base from V and 5 bases from J, with 17 bases in between. CDR3 nucleotides: TGTGCCAGCAGTTTATACCAAGGGGAGGGAGGGACTGAAGCTTTCTTT. Translated: CASSLYQGEGGTEAFF.

CDR3 nucleotide sequence: TGCAGCGTAGCGGACAGGGGCAACGGAAACACCATATATTTT. This codes for CSVADRGNGNTIYF. This sequence joins TRBV29-1 and TRBJ1-3, with TRBD1 matching 9 bases. Germline V gene lookup returns CDR1 SQVTM and CDR2 ANQGSEA. Trimming at V came to 6 bases and at J to 4 bases, leaving 7 bases not matched to a gene. This CDR3 is 14 amino acids long. The whole variable domain, remainder taken from reference TRBV29-1 and TRBJ1-3, is SAVISQKPSRDICQRGTSLTIQCQVDSQVTMMFWYRQQPGQSLTLIATANQGSEATYESGFVIDKFPISRPNLTFSTLTVSNMSPEDSSIYLCSVADRGNGNTIYFGEGSWLTVV.

This rearrangement joins TRBV2 to TRBJ1-6; TRBD1 matches 9 bases. After removal of 6 bases from V and 7 bases from J, the junction contained 7 bases not matched to a gene. The CDR3 is 15 residues long. Germline lookup yields CDR1 SNHLY and CDR2 FYNNEI. This CDR3 reads CASSPQGARNSPLHF. As DNA, the CDR3 is TGTGCCAGCAGCCCACAGGGGGCACGCAATTCACCCCTCCACTTT. Full variable domain (outside the CDR3, taken from reference TRBV2 and TRBJ1-6): EPEVTQTPSHQVTQMGQEVILRCVPISNHLYFYWYRQILGQKVEFLVSFYNNEISEKSEIFDDQFSVERPDGSNFTLKIRSTKLEDSAMYFCASSPQGARNSPLHFGNGTRLTVT.

V and J are TRBV27 and TRBJ1-2; the D is unclear. The germline gives CDR1 MNHEY, CDR2 SMNVEV (reference sequence). Deletions cut 4 bases from V and 5 bases from J, with 11 bases between. The length of the CDR3 is 13 residues. CDR3 sequence: CASSSYPGYGYTF. CDR3 sequence (DNA): TGTGCCAGCAGTTCCTATCCAGGTTATGGCTACACCTTC.

The chain recombines TRBV19 with TRBJ1-5; D possibly corresponds to TRBD1 (5 bases). CDR1 is LNHDA and CDR2 is SQIVND in the germline V gene (reference sequence). Trimming cost V 0 bases and J 6 bases, with 6 bases left between them. This CDR3 is 13 amino acids long. This CDR3 reads CASSIDGGQPQHF. The CDR3 nucleotides are TGTGCCAGTAGTATAGACGGGGGTCAGCCCCAGCATTTT.

This clone was picked up one time. The chain is built from TRBV24-1 and TRBJ2-1, with TRBD2 identical over 8 bases. Germline trimming cut 7 bases from V and 7 bases from J; bases unmatched to any gene: 8. The CDR3 totals 14 residues. Germline lookup yields CDR1 KGHDR and CDR2 SFDVKD. This chain's CDR3 is CATSAGGIGNEQFF. The CDR3 DNA sequence: TGTGCCACCAGCGCGGGAGGTATTGGAAATGAGCAGTTCTTC.

The rearrangement joins TRBV5-1 to TRBJ2-1; 9 nucleotides align to TRBD1. Germline values: CDR1 SGHRS, CDR2 YFSETQ. The CDR3 is made up of 13 amino acids. V shed 6 bases and J 14 bases; nucleotides not matched to a gene: 12. The CDR3 DNA reads as TGCGCCAGCACCGCGGACAGGGGCAACGTTAAGTTCTTC. Its translation: CASTADRGNVKFF. Full variable domain (rest looked up from reference TRBV5-1 and TRBJ2-1): KAGVTQTPRYLIKTRGQQVTLSCSPISGHRSVSWYQQTPGQGLQFLFEYFSETQRNKGNFPGRFSGRQFSNSRSEMNVSTLELGDSALYLCASTADRGNVKFFGPGTRLTVL.

This sequence joins TRBV9 and TRBJ2-7; 7 bases are a match to TRBD1. This CDR3 comprises 16 residues. Germline trimming cut 2 bases from V and 0 bases from J; bases unmatched to any gene: 8. CDR1 is SGDLS and CDR2 is YYNGEE in the germline V gene. CDR3 bases: TGTGCCAGCAGCGTTGGGGGACAGCTTACCTCCTACGAGCAGTACTTC. Residues: CASSVGGQLTSYEQYF.

The J gene is TRBJ2-1, the V gene TRBV11-2, with 14 bases matching TRBD2. The V gene end was trimmed by 3 bases and the J gene end by 7 bases; junction bases not matched to a gene: 8. The V gene's germline CDR1 is SGHAT and CDR2 FQNNGV. The CDR3 runs 17 residues. CDR3 sequence reads: CASSLETSGRARNEQFF. The CDR3 nucleotides are TGTGCCAGCAGCTTGGAGACTAGCGGGAGGGCAAGGAATGAGCAGTTCTTC.

The chain couples TRBV24-1 to TRBJ2-3; D might be TRBD2 (6 bases). Trimming stripped 3 bases from V and 6 bases from J, with 9 bases between. The germline V gene has CDR1 KGHDR and CDR2 SFDVKD. The length of the CDR3 is 13 residues. CDR3 DNA: TGTGCCACCAGTGATCCGGGGGTGGATACGCAGTATTTT. Its protein product is CATSDPGVDTQYF.

The rearrangement links TRBV7-8 to TRBJ1-1; possibly TRBD1 for D (5 bases). Looked up from germline, CDR1 is SGHVS and CDR2 is FQNEAQ. The CDR3 is made up of 13 amino acids. Trimming removed 5 bases at V and 7 bases at J, with 14 bases between. The CDR3 loop is CASSPGTLLEAFF. The CDR3, as DNA: TGTGCCAGCAGCCCCGGGACTCTCCTTGAAGCTTTCTTT.

The CDR3 DNA is TGCGCCAGCAGCGGACCCGAGAGGGGAGGGTACAATGAGCAGTTCTTC. It is translated as CASSGPERGGYNEQFF. The chain carries TRBV10-2 and TRBJ2-1, with TRBD2 matching 7 bases. Germline CDR1 is WSHSY and CDR2 is SAAADI. The CDR3 totals 16 residues. The V segment lost 6 bases and the J segment 4 bases; nucleotides outside the gene matches: 12.

This clone has just a few counts. The chain is built from TRBV19 and TRBJ1-5; 7 nucleotides match TRBD1. CDR1 and CDR2 (germline): LNHDA, SQIVND (reference sequence). The trim removed 4 bases at V and 3 bases at J, leaving 6 bases unmatched. The CDR3 spans 15 residues. DNA for the CDR3: TGTGCCAGTAGTAGGAGACAGGGCATCAATCAGCCCCAGCATTTT. This translates into CASSRRQGINQPQHF.

The chain combines TRBV7-2 with TRBJ2-2, with D perhaps TRBD1 (5 bases). The CDR3 runs to 13 residues. Trimming cost V 2 bases and J 7 bases, with 8 bases left between them. Germline loops: CDR1 SGHTA, CDR2 FQGNSA. Written as DNA, the CDR3 is TGTGCCAGCAGCTTATCAGGGCTCGGGGAGCTGTTTTTT. Translated: CASSLSGLGELFF.